This TCR beta chain was obtained from a study of T cells in Graves' hyperthyroidism and ophthalmopathy. Findings and caveats of the study: Blood also held most thyroid clonotypes expanded beyond 0.001.

The germline V gene has CDR1 MNHEY and CDR2 SVGAGI. This CDR3 has 17 residues. V trimming: 2 bases; J trimming: 4 bases; junction bases outside the gene matches: 5. Aged 18 to 65, the patients had hyperthyroidism that was newly diagnosed and had lasted under 2 months. Exclusions: uncontrolled infection, other autoimmune disease, pregnancy, lactation. Authors of the study amplified TCR beta CDR3 regions from RNA transcripts. In the first-round RT-PCR of the TCR CDR3, the HTBI primer set was used. TCRdb processed the multiplex PCR reads anew with MiXCR; each CDR3 protein has one entry. The sample shows 800,000 or so distinct CDR3 sequences, 38% of them seen only once. For this clonotype: Its antigen remains unidentified.

The clonotype originates from a man aged 18 to 29 with Graves' hyperthyroidism. Sequences were obtained from blood. The chain links TRBV6-5 to TRBJ2-5, with TRBD2 identical over 15 bases. The CDR3 sequence is CASSYPSGLAGGETQYF. CDR3 nucleotides: TGTGCCAGCAGTTACCCATCGGGACTAGCGGGAGGAGAGACCCAGTACTTC.